The present T cell receptor (beta chain) was sequenced within a study of T cell repertoires in cytomegalovirus infection. Study-wide background: An indication of both CMV infection and matching HLA type came from public TCR beta signatures.

Points on this clonotype: Its target is unknown.

Study findings and constraints: In two of eight donors, the top clonotype was HLA-C-restricted CMV-specific. Frequencies of public TCR beta families were cumulated, and this identified carriers of CMV plus the relevant HLA.

V lost 5 bases to trimming and J lost 6 bases, with 17 bases between them. The CDR3 runs to 15 residues. Per the germline V gene, CDR1 is MDHEN and CDR2 is SYDVKM. TCRdb used MiXCR to reprocess the reads, holding one entry per CDR3 protein. The sample yields approximately 730,000 distinct CDR3 sequences, around a third seen once. The specimen comprised cultured PBMCs, sampled from culture after CMV antigen stimulation. This rearrangement joins TRBV28 to TRBJ1-5; a weak D match, TRBD1 (5 bases). This TCR derives from a human donor in good health (CMV status not recorded). Some clones in this sample may be carry-over from other donors' samples. The CDR3 is CASSLDPRGAQPQHF. The DNA for the CDR3 is TGTGCCAGCAGTCTGGACCCTAGGGGTGCTCAGCCCCAGCATTTT. The full variable domain, in which reference TRBV28 and TRBJ1-5 provide the parts outside the CDR3, is DVKVTQSSRYLVKRTGEKVFLECVQDMDHENMFWYRQDPGLGLRLIYFSYDVKMKEKGDIPEGYSVSREKKERFSLILESASTNQTSMYLCASSLDPRGAQPQHFGDGTRLSIL.